The 14 T cell receptor beta chains below were found in one sample sequenced in a study of T cell responses to AZD1222 COVID-19 vaccine. Produced via immunoSEQ multiplex PCR; TCRdb's table is partial and in-frame only. The repertoire holds under 100,000 clones, with around 85% as singletons. Material: peripheral blood, obtained 28 days after the second AZD1222 dose. These receptors originate from an adult who received the AZD1222 COVID-19 vaccine.

The J gene is TRBJ1-6, the V gene TRBV7-9; D gene unclear. The CDR3 extends over 15 amino acids. Trimming stripped 0 bases from V and 9 bases from J, with 12 bases between. The germline V gene encodes CDR1 SEHNR and CDR2 FQNEAQ (reference sequence). CDR3 sequence reads: CASSLAGGPASPLHF. The CDR3 coding sequence is TGTGCCAGCAGCTTAGCGGGAGGGCCGGCTTCACCCCTCCACTTT.

The chain recombines TRBV5-4 with TRBJ2-5; D remains unclear. This CDR3 has 15 amino acids. CDR1 is SGHNT, CDR2 YYREEE, per germline (reference sequence). The V end lost 4 bases, the J end lost 1 base, and 14 bases lay between the germline ends. In nucleotides, the CDR3 is TGTGCCAGCAGCGCGCCAGCCCCATCCCAAGAGACCCAGTACTTC. Protein: CASSAPAPSQETQYF.

The chain carries TRBV14 and TRBJ2-3; 12 positions match TRBD2. The CDR3 totals 18 residues. Unmatched junction bases numbered 12, after V lost 1 base and J lost 7 bases. Germline values: CDR1 SGHDN, CDR2 FVKESK. CDR3 nucleotides: TGTGCCAGCAGCCAAGGACTAGCGGGGGCCGTTTCCTCAAATACGCAGTATTTT. This sequence encodes CASSQGLAGAVSSNTQYF.

The chain is built from TRBV7-9 and TRBJ1-3, with 7 bases aligning to TRBD1. Germline trimming cut 1 base from V and 4 bases from J; bases unmatched to any gene: 4. The CDR3 runs 15 residues. Germline CDR1 is SEHNR and CDR2 is FQNEAQ (reference sequence). This CDR3 is CASSLGRGQGNTIYF. DNA of the CDR3: TGTGCCAGCAGCTTAGGAAGGGGGCAAGGAAACACCATATATTTT.

This chain links TRBV4-1 with TRBJ1-2; tentative D call: TRBD1 (5 bases). The CDR3 is 17 amino acids. V dropped 1 base and J dropped 5 bases, with 20 bases sitting between them. Germline values: CDR1 MGHRA, CDR2 YSYEKL. DNA for the CDR3: TGCGCCAGCAGCCAAGCCGGCGGCGGGGGAGGTCGGTATGGCTACACCTTC. Translation: CASSQAGGGGGRYGYTF.

The V gene is TRBV28, the J gene TRBJ1-5, with 11 nucleotides matching TRBD1. J was trimmed by 4 bases and V by 1 base; bases with no gene match: 12. This CDR3 has 19 residues. Germline V lookup: CDR1 MDHEN, CDR2 SYDVKM. CDR3 sequence reads: CASSLFNTHRDRGNQPQHF. The DNA of the CDR3 is TGTGCCAGCAGTTTATTTAACACCCACCGGGACAGGGGGAATCAGCCCCAGCATTTT.

This clone was observed once. V usage is TRBV6-5 and J usage is TRBJ2-1, with D possibly being TRBD2 (6 bases). The length of the CDR3 is 15 residues. V was pared by 2 bases and J by 12 bases, with 20 bases between. Per the germline V gene, CDR1 is MNHEY and CDR2 is SVGAGI. CDR3 DNA: TGTGCCAGCAGTTACGGGACTCTAGCGCCCTCCCGGCAGTTCTTC. Protein sequence: CASSYGTLAPSRQFF.

V is TRBV10-2 and J is TRBJ2-2; no clear D gene. The V and J ends lost 7 bases and 3 bases respectively, with 3 bases between them. Germline V gene lookup returns CDR1 WSHSY and CDR2 SAAADI. The CDR3 loop spans 11 amino acids. In DNA form, the CDR3 reads TGCGCCAGCACCCACACCGGGGAGCTGTTTTTT. Translation gives CASTHTGELFF.

This clone is a singleton in its sample. The V and J genes are TRBV11-2 and TRBJ2-1; D is unclear. The germline CDR1 and CDR2 sequences are SGHAT and FQNNGV. The germline V and J ends were trimmed by 3 bases and 4 bases, with 10 bases remaining between them. The CDR3 totals 14 residues. DNA of the CDR3: TGTGCCAGCAGCTTCGGCTCCGAATACAATGAGCAGTTCTTC. It codes for CASSFGSEYNEQFF. Drawing the rest from reference TRBV11-2 and TRBJ2-1, the complete variable domain is EAGVAQSPRYKIIEKRQSVAFWCNPISGHATLYWYQQILGQGPKLLIQFQNNGVVDDSQLPKDRFSAERLKGVDSTLKIQPAKLEDSAVYLCASSFGSEYNEQFFGPGTRLTVL.

DNA for the CDR3: TGTGCCAGCTCACCGTTCGACAGGGTGTATAGTAGGGCTGAAGCTTTCTTT. This translates into CASSPFDRVYSRAEAFF. This chain joins TRBV18 and TRBJ1-1; 7 bases are shared with TRBD1. Germline V lookup: CDR1 KGHSH, CDR2 LQKENI. The length of the CDR3 is 17 residues. V lost 3 bases and J lost 6; bases outside the gene matches: 16.

The chain links TRBV6-2 or TRBV6-3 to TRBJ1-1; no firm D call. CDR3 size: 13 residues. Germline V gene sequence: CDR1 MNHEY, CDR2 SVGEGT. The ends were cut back, 2 bases at V and 4 bases at J, with 8 bases in the middle. CDR3 in DNA: TGTGCCAGCAGTTACACTGGCGTCACTGAAGCTTTCTTT. Translation: CASSYTGVTEAFF.

The chain joins TRBV20-1 to TRBJ1-2, with 8 bases lining up with TRBD1. The V and J ends lost 3 bases and 2 bases, in that order; junction bases with no gene match: 5. The CDR3 runs 14 residues. Germline V lookup: CDR1 DFQATT, CDR2 SNEGSKA (reference sequence). CDR3 nucleotides: TGCAGTGCTAGTTCGGCAGGGGGCAACTATGGCTACACCTTC. Translating it yields CSASSAGGNYGYTF.

V usage is TRBV29-1 and J usage is TRBJ2-6; tentatively, D is TRBD2 (6 bases). V was pared by 3 bases and J by 0 bases, with 18 bases between. The CDR3 contains 18 residues. CDR1 SQVTM and CDR2 ANQGSEA come from the germline V gene. CDR3 DNA: TGCAGCGTTGACCCTTTGGGGGGTAAGCCCTCTGGGGCCAACGTCCTGACTTTC. Translation gives CSVDPLGGKPSGANVLTF.

The rearrangement uses TRBV24-1 and TRBJ2-7, with D uncertain. Germline assignment: CDR1 KGHDR and CDR2 SFDVKD. This CDR3 has 13 residues. V was clipped by 9 bases and J by 0 bases, with 11 bases between them. Here the CDR3 DNA reads TGTGCCACCCTTTTAGAGAGCTCCTACGAGCAGTACTTC. Encoded protein: CATLLESSYEQYF.